Following are 8 T cell receptor beta chains from one sample sequenced in a study of CD8+CD57+ T cells in acquired aplastic anemia. CDR3 and TCR beta VDJ profiling relied on genomic DNA as the template. MiXCR, applied by TCRdb to the reads, yields one record per CDR3 protein. In the table there are 100,000 to 120,000 distinct CDR3 sequences, roughly 50% of which are singletons. The sequenced sample consisted of sorted CD4+, CD8+, or CD8+CD57+ T cells (not recorded which) from PBMCs. These receptors were obtained from a human donor in good health, serving as a control.

CDR3 sequence (DNA): TGTGCCAGCAGCTTGGGGGCAGTTTTCTACGAGCAGTACTTC. Its protein is CASSLGAVFYEQYF. The chain couples TRBV5-6 to TRBJ2-7; the D is unclear. The germline gives CDR1 SGHDT, CDR2 YYEEEE. This CDR3 comprises 14 residues. V shed 0 bases and J shed 3 bases, with 10 bases lying between them.

The rearrangement links TRBV5-1 to TRBJ2-7; 8 bases are a match to TRBD1. There are 14 residues in the CDR3. Trimming took 0 bases from V and 7 from J; bases not matched to a gene: 6. Germline values: CDR1 SGHRS, CDR2 YFSETQ. The CDR3 DNA is TGCGCCAGCAGCTTGGCCCAGGGGGCGGGTGAGCAGTACTTC. Protein: CASSLAQGAGEQYF.

This clonotype came up a few times. This chain links TRBV2 with TRBJ1-1; D gene uncertain. The CDR3 covers 14 residues. Trimming removed 3 bases at V and 4 bases at J, with 12 bases between. Germline assignment: CDR1 SNHLY and CDR2 FYNNEI. Here the CDR3 reads CASSEWAVTTEAFF. CDR3 DNA sequence: TGTGCCAGCAGTGAGTGGGCAGTGACCACTGAAGCTTTCTTT.

V and J are TRBV10-1 and TRBJ1-1; D unclear. Germline-derived CDR1 and CDR2 are WNHNN and SYGVQD (reference sequence). CDR3 length equals 18 residues. V shed 3 bases and J shed 3 bases, with 23 bases lying between them. CDR3 coding DNA: TGCGCCAGCAGTGAAAGGGCATACGGAAGGCTCCCTTACACTGAAGCTTTCTTT. Translated, it gives CASSERAYGRLPYTEAFF.

V gene TRBV15 combines with J gene TRBJ2-1; D could derive from TRBD1 or TRBD2 (5 bases each). The germline gives CDR1 LNHNV, CDR2 YYDKDF (reference sequence). The V gene lost 0 bases and the J gene lost 6 bases, with 18 bases spanning the gap. The CDR3 covers 17 residues. DNA for the CDR3: TGTGCCACCAGCAGAGATCGGACGGGGCGATCCCGCAATGAGCAGTTCTTC. Translation gives CATSRDRTGRSRNEQFF.

The J gene is TRBJ2-7, the V gene TRBV7-4; D possibly corresponds to TRBD2 (5 bases). V lost 2 bases and J lost 2, with 10 bases in between. Germline CDR1 SGHVT, CDR2 SQSDAQ. The CDR3 consists of 14 residues. The CDR3 nucleotides read TGTGCCAGCAGCTTACTAGCTTTCCCCTACGAGCAGTACTTC. It yields the protein CASSLLAFPYEQYF. Together with reference TRBV7-4 and TRBJ2-7, the CDR3 gives the full variable domain: GAGVSQSPRYKVAKRGRDVALRCDSISGHVTLYWYRQTLGQGSEVLTYSQSDAQRDKSGRPSGRFSAERPERSVSTLKIQRTEQGDSAVYLCASSLLAFPYEQYFGPGTRLTVT.

This chain uses TRBV2 with TRBJ2-7; 7 bases align to TRBD1. V shed 6 bases and J 1 base; nucleotides not matched to a gene: 6. The V gene's germline CDR1 is SNHLY and CDR2 FYNNEI. There are 14 residues in the CDR3. The DNA of the CDR3 is TGTGCCAGCAGAGCGACAGGGTCATCCTACGAGCAGTACTTC. Amino acid sequence: CASRATGSSYEQYF.

The CDR3: CASSTRSTGANVLTF. In nucleotides, the CDR3 is TGTGCCAGTAGTACTCGATCGACTGGGGCCAACGTCCTGACTTTC. The rearrangement joins TRBV19 to TRBJ2-6; D is unresolved. CDR1 and CDR2 (germline): LNHDA, SQIVND (reference sequence). The V gene lost 4 bases and the J gene lost 2 bases, with 9 bases spanning the gap. This CDR3 spans 15 amino acids.